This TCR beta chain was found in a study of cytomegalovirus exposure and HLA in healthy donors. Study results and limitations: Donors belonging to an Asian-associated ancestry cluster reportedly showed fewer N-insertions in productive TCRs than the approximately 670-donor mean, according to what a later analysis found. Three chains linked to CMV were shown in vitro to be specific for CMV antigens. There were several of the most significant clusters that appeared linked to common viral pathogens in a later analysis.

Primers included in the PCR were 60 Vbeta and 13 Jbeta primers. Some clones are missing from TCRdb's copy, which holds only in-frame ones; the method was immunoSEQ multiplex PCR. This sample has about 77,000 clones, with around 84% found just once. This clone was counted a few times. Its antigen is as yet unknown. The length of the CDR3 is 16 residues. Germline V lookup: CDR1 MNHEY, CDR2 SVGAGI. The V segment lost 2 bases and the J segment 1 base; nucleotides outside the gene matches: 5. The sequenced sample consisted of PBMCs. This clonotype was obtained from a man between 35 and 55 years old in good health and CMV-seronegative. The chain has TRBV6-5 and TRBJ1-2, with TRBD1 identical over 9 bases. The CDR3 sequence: CASSYGGQGNNYGYTF. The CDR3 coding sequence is TGTGCCAGCAGTTACGGGGGACAGGGCAATAACTATGGCTACACCTTC.